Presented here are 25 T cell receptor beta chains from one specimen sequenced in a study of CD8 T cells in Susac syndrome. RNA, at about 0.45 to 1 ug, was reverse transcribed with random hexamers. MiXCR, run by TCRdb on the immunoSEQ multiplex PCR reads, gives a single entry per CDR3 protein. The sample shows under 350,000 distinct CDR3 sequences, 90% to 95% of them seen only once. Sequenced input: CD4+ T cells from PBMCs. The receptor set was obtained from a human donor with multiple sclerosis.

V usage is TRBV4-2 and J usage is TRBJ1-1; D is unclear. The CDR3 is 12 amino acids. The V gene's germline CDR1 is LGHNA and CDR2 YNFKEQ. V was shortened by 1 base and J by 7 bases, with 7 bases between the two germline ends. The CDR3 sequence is CASSQGLHEAFF. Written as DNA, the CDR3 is TGTGCCAGCAGCCAAGGGTTGCATGAAGCTTTCTTT.

Here the CDR3 reads CASSRPVRGTEAFF. For the CDR3, the DNA is TGTGCCAGCAGCCGCCCGGTCCGAGGCACTGAAGCTTTCTTT. V gene TRBV7-9 combines with J gene TRBJ1-1; D is undetermined. The germline V and J ends were trimmed by 5 bases and 4 bases, with 14 bases remaining between them. Germline V gene data show CDR1 as SEHNR and CDR2 as FQNEAQ (reference sequence). CDR3 size: 14 residues.

CDR3 region: CASSSLGQIYEQYF. CDR3 nucleotides: TGTGCCAGCAGCTCCTTAGGACAGATCTACGAGCAGTACTTC. The V and J genes are TRBV7-2 and TRBJ2-7; perhaps TRBD1 as D (6 bases). Germline V gene sequence: CDR1 SGHTA, CDR2 FQGNSA. The CDR3 runs to 14 residues. V was clipped by 4 bases and J by 3 bases, with 13 bases between them.

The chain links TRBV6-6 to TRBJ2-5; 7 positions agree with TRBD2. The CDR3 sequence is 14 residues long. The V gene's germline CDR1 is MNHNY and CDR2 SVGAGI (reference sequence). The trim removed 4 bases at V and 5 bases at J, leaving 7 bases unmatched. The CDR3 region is CASSLRGRAETQYF. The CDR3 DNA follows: TGTGCCAGCAGTTTGCGAGGGAGGGCCGAGACCCAGTACTTC.

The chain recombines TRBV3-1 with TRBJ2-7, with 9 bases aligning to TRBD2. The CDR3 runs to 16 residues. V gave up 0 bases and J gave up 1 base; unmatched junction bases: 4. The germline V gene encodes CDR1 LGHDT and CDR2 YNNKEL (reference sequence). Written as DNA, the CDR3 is TGTGCCAGCAGCCAAGATCGAACTAGCGGGTCCTACGAGCAGTACTTC. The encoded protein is CASSQDRTSGSYEQYF.

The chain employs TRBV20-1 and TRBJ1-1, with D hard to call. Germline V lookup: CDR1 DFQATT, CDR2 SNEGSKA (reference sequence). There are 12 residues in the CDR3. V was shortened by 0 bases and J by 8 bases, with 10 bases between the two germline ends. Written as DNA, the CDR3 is TGCAGTGCTAGAGATGGATCCGCGGAAGCTTTCTTT. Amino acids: CSARDGSAEAFF.

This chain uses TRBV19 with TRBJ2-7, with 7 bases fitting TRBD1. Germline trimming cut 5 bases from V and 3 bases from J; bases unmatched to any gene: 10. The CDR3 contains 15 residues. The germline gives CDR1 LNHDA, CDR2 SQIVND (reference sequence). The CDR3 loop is CASSSDRGRFYEQYF. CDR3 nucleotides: TGTGCCAGTAGTTCTGATAGGGGGCGATTCTACGAGCAGTACTTC.

This CDR3 is CASSLDADPNSPLHF. The CDR3 nucleotides read TGCGCCAGCAGCTTGGACGCAGATCCTAATTCACCCCTCCACTTT. J is TRBJ1-6 and V is TRBV5-1; no definite D call. The V end was cut by 0 bases, the J end by 6 bases, with 10 bases between. CDR1 is SGHRS and CDR2 is YFSETQ in the germline V gene. The CDR3 loop spans 15 amino acids.

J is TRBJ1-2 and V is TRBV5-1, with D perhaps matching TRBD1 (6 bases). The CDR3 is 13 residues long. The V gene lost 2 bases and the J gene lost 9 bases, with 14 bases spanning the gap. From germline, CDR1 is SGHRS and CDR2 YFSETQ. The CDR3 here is CASSLGTTISYTF. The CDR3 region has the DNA TGCGCCAGCAGCTTAGGGACAACAATAAGCTACACCTTC.

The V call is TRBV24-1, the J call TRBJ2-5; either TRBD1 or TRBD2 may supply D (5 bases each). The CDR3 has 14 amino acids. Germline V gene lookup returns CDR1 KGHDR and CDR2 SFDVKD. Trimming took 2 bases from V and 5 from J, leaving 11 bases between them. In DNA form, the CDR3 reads TGTGCCACCAGTGATTCGGGACCTGGGGAGACCCAGTACTTC. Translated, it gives CATSDSGPGETQYF.

CDR3 sequence (DNA): TGCAGCGCCCAACAGGGTGCGGACACTGAAGCTTTCTTT. Residues: CSAQQGADTEAFF. V usage is TRBV20-1 and J usage is TRBJ1-1, with TRBD1 as a possible D gene (6 bases). This CDR3 is 13 amino acids long. Germline V gives CDR1 DFQATT, CDR2 SNEGSKA (reference sequence).

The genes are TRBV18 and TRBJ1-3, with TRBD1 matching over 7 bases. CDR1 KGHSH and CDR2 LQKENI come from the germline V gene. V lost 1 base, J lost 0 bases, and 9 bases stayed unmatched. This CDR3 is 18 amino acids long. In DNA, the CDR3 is TGTGCCAGCTCACCACGCCTCAGACAGGGAAGCTCTGGAAACACCATATATTTT. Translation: CASSPRLRQGSSGNTIYF.

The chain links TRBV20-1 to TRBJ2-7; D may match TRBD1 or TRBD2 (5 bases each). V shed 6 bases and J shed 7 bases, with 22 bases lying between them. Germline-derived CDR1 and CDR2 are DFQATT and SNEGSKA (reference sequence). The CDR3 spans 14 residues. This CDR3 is CSAPRGGIVREQYF. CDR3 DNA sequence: TGCAGTGCCCCCCGGGGCGGTATTGTTAGAGAGCAGTACTTC.

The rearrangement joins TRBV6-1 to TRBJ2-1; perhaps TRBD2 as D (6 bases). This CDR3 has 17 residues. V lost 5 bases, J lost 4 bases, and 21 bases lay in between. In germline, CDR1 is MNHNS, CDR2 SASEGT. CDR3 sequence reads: CASSPRVRDWGYNEQFF. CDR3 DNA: TGTGCCAGCAGTCCTAGGGTCCGGGACTGGGGGTACAATGAGCAGTTCTTC.

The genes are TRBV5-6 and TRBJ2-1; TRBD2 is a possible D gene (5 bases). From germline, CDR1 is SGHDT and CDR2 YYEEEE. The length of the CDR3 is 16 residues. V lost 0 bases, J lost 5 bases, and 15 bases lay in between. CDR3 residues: CASSLGWERSNNEQFF. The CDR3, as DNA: TGTGCCAGCAGCTTGGGGTGGGAGCGGAGTAACAATGAGCAGTTCTTC.

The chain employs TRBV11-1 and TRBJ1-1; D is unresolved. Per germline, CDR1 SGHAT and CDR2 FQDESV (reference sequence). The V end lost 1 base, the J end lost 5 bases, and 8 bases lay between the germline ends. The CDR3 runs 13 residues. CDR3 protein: CASSLVAGTEAFF. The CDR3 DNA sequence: TGTGCCAGCAGCTTAGTTGCGGGGACTGAAGCTTTCTTT.

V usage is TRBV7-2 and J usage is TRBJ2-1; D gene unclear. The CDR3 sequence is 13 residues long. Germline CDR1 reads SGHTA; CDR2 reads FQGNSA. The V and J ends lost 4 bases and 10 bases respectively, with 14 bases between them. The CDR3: CASSSGRLGEQFF. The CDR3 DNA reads TGTGCCAGCAGCTCAGGACGACTGGGAGAGCAGTTCTTC.

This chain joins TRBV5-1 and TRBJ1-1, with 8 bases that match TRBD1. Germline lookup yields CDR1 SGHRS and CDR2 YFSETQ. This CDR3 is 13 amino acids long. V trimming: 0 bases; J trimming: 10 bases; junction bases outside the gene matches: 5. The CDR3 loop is CASSLEGGTGAFF. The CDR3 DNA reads TGCGCCAGCAGCTTGGAAGGAGGGACAGGAGCTTTCTTT.

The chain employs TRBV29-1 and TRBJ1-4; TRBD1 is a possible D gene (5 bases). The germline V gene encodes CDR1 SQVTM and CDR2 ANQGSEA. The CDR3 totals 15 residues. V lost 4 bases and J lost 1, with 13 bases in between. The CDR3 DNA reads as TGCAGCGTTGTCCCAGGGAGCGGAACTAATGAAAAACTGTTTTTT. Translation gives CSVVPGSGTNEKLFF.

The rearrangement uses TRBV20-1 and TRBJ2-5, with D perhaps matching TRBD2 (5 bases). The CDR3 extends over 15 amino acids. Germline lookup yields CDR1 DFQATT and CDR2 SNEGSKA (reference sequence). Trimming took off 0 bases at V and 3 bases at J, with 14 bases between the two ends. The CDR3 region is CSAREGGVAKETQYF. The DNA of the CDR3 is TGCAGTGCTAGAGAAGGAGGCGTCGCCAAAGAGACCCAGTACTTC.

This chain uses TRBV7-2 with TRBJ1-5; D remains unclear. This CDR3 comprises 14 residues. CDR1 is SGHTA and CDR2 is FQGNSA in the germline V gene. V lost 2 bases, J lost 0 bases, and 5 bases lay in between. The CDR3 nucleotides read TGTGCCAGCAGCTTATCCAGTAGCAATCAGCCCCAGCATTTT. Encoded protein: CASSLSSSNQPQHF. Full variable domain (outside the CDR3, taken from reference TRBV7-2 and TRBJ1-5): GAGVSQSPSNKVTEKGKDVELRCDPISGHTALYWYRQSLGQGLEFLIYFQGNSAPDKSGLPSDRFSAERTGGSVSTLTIQRTQQEDSAVYLCASSLSSSNQPQHFGDGTRLSIL.

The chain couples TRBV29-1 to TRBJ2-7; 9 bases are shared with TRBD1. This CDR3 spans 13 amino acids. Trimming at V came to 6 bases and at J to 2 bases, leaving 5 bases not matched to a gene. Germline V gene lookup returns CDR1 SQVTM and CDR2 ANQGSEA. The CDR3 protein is CSVWDRATYEQYF. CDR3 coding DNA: TGCAGCGTATGGGACAGGGCAACCTACGAGCAGTACTTC.

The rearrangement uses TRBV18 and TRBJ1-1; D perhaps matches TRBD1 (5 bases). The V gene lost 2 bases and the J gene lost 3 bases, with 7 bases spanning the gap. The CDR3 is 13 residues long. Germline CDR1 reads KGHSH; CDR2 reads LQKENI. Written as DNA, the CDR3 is TGTGCCAGCTCACCAGCGGGGGACACTGAAGCTTTCTTT. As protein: CASSPAGDTEAFF. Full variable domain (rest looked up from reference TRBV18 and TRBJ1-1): NAGVMQNPRHLVRRRGQEARLRCSPMKGHSHVYWYRQLPEEGLKFMVYLQKENIIDESGMPKERFSAEFPKEGPSILRIQQVVRGDSAAYFCASSPAGDTEAFFGQGTRLTVV.

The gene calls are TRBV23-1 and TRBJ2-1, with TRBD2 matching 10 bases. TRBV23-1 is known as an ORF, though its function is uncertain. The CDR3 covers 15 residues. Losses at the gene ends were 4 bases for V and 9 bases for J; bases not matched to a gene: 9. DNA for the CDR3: TGCGCCAGCAGTCTCAGCGGGAGGGCCGAAAGTGAGCAGTTCTTC. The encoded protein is CASSLSGRAESEQFF.

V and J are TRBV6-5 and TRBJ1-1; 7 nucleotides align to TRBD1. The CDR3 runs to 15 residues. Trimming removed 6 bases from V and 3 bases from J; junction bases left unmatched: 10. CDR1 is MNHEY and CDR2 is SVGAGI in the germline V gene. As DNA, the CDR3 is TGTGCCAGCAGACCCTCGGACAGGAGCTACACTGAAGCTTTCTTT. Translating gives CASRPSDRSYTEAFF.